The table lists the clone carrying this T cell receptor beta chain with a count of one. Antigen unknown. One end of the junction fails to match germline, which may point to a read error. The data are from a study of CD8 T cells in ankylosing spondylitis. Study conclusions and caveats: Characteristic, it appeared, of ankylosing spondylitis blood was a TCR beta motif of eight or nine highly homologous variants. Significant enrichment of disease-linked clones was reportedly seen in matched ankylosing spondylitis synovial fluid. Disease-linked clones, CD8+, were relatively rare in peripheral blood.

Quantitative molecular-barcoded 5'-RACE generated the TCR beta libraries. TCRdb reprocessed the 5' RACE reads via MiXCR and lists one record per CDR3 protein. Among about 800,000 distinct CDR3 sequences, about 11% were seen once, and the ten largest hold under 0.6%. Looked up from germline, CDR1 is SNHLY and CDR2 is FYNNEI. The CDR3 length is 11 residues. The chain has TRBV2 and TRBJ1-5; no firm D call. The source is a male donor with ankylosing spondylitis. Sequenced: blood, either unsorted or a sorted T cell fraction (not recorded which). DNA for the CDR3: TGTGCCAGCAGTGAAGCGGGCCAACGGCTTTTT. Its translation: CASSEAGQRLF.